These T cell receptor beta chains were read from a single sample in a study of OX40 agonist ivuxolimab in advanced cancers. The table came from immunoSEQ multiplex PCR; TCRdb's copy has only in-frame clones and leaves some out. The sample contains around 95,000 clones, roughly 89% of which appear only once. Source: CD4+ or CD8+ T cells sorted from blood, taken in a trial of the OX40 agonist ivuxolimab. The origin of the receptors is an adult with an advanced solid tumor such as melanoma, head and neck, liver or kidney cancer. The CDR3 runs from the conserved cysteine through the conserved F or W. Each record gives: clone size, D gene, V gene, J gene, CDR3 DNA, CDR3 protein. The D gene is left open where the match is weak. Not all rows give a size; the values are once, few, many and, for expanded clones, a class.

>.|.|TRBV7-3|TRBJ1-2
TGTGCCAGCAGCTTAAAGGGGGGATATGGCTACACCTTC
CASSLKGGYGYTF
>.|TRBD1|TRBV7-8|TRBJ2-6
TGTGCCAGCAGCCTTAGACAGGGAACTGGGGCCAACGTCCTGACTTTC
CASSLRQGTGANVLTF
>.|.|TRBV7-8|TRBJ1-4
TGTGCCAGCAGCTTAGACGAAAAACTGTTTTTT
CASSLDEKLFF
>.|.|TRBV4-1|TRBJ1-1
TGCGCCAGCAGCCAAGGCGGGAGGAACACTGAAGCTTTCTTT
CASSQGGRNTEAFF
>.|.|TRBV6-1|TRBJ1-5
TGTGCCAGCAGTGAAGCCCCTCCCAATCAGCCCCAGCATTTT
CASSEAPPNQPQHF
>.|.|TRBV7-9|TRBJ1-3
TGTGCCAGCAGCTTAGCCCACCCTGGAAACACCATATATTTT
CASSLAHPGNTIYF
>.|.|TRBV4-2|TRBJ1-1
TGTGCCAGCAGGGGCAGCTTGAACACTGAAGCTTTCTTT
CASRGSLNTEAFF
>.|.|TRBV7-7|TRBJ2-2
TGTGCCAGCAGCTTTCACCTGAACACCGGGGAGCTGTTTTTT
CASSFHLNTGELFF
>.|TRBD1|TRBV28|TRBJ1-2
TGTGCCAGCAGTCCAGGGACAGCCTTCTATGGCTACACCTTC
CASSPGTAFYGYTF
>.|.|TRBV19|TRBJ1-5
TGTGCCAGTAGTATATTTTCAGGGGCAAGCAATCAGCCCCAGCATTTT
CASSIFSGASNQPQHF
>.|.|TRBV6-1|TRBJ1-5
TGTGCCAGCAGGGGACGGCACAATCAGCCCCAGCATTTT
CASRGRHNQPQHF
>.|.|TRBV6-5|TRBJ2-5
TGTGCCAGCAGTTACTCAAATCAGGGAGGGACCCAGTACTTC
CASSYSNQGGTQYF
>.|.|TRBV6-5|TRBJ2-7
TGTGCCAGCAAGAGGGGGAGAGGGGCCTACGAGCAGTACTTC
CASKRGRGAYEQYF
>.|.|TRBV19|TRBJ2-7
TGTGCCAGTAGTCCGTTAAGTGGACTGCTCGAGCGCTACGAGCAGTACTTC
CASSPLSGLLERYEQYF
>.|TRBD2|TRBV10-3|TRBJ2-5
TGTGCCTCCACGGGACAGGGCCTAGCGGGAGGGACGATACAAGAGACCCAGTACTTC
CASTGQGLAGGTIQETQYF
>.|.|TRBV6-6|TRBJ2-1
TGTGCCAGCAGTTTCGGAGCAGACCTGCGGAATGAGCAGTTCTTC
CASSFGADLRNEQFF
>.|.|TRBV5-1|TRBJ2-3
TGCGCCAGCAGCTTGGAACGGGATTCCACAGATACGCAGTATTTT
CASSLERDSTDTQYF
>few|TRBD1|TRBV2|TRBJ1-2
TGTGCCAGCAGTGAACCGGGACAGAACTATGGCTACACCTTC
CASSEPGQNYGYTF
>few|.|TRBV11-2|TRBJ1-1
TGTGCCAGCAGCTTAATGCAGGGGAGGATTGAAGCTTTCTTT
CASSLMQGRIEAFF
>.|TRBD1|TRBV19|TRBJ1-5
TGTGCCAGCATGCGACACCCAGGGGGCAGTTGGAGCAATCAGCCCCAGCATTTT
CASMRHPGGSWSNQPQHF
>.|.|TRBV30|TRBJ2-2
TGTGTAGGGAATAGGATCAACCGGGAGCTGTTTTTT
CVGNRINRELFF
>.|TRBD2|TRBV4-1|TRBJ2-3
TGCGCCAGCAGCCAACCGGGACTAGCGGGTTCTAGCACAGATACGCAGTATTTT
CASSQPGLAGSSTDTQYF